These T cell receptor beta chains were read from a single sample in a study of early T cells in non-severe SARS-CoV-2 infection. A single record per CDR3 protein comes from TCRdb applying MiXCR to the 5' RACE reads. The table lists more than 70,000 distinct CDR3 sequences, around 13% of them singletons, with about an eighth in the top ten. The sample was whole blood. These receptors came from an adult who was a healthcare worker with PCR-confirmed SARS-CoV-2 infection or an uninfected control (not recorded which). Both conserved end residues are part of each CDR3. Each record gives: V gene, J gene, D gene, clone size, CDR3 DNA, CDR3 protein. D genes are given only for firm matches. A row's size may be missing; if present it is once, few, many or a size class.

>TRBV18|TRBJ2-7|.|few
TGTGCCAGCTCACCCCGGGACAATCCCTACGAGCAGTACTTC
CASSPRDNPYEQYF
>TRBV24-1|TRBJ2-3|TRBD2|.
TGTGCCACCAGTGGCCCGACTAGCGGGGGGCCAGGGGACACGCAGTATTTT
CATSGPTSGGPGDTQYF
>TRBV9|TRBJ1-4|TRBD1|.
TGTGCCAGCAGCCTATCGGGACAGGCCAACGAAAAACTGTTTTTT
CASSLSGQANEKLFF
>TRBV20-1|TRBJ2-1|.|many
TGCAGTGCTTTACGCGGAAGCTCCTACAATGAGCAGTTCTTC
CSALRGSSYNEQFF
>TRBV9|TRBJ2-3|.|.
TGTGCCAGCAGCCCAGGGGCCGGGCGACAGTATTTT
CASSPGAGRQYF
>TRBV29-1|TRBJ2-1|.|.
TGCAGCGCTGTCGTAAACGATGAGCAGTTCTTC
CSAVVNDEQFF
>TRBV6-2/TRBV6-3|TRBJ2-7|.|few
TGTGCCAGTGGGGATAGCTCCTACGAGCAGTACTTC
CASGDSSYEQYF
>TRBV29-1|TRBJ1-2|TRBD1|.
TGCAGCGTTGATCGGGCAGGGGGCACTTATGGCTACACCTTC
CSVDRAGGTYGYTF
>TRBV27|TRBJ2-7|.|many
TGTGCCAGCAGTCCCGGCTTGCACGAGCAGTACTTC
CASSPGLHEQYF
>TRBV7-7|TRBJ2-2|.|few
TGTGCCAGCAGCCCTCGGGCGGTTACGAACACCGGGGAGCTGTTTTTT
CASSPRAVTNTGELFF
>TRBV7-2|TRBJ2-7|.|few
TGTGCCAGCAGCCCCGGGCAGTACGAGCAGTACTTC
CASSPGQYEQYF
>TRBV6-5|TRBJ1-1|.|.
TGTGCCAGCAGTTACGCCAGGGGGAACACTGAAGCTTTCTTT
CASSYARGNTEAFF
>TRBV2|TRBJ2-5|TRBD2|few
TGTGCCAGCAGTCCTGTGACTAGCGACCTCCAAGAGACCCAGTACTTC
CASSPVTSDLQETQYF
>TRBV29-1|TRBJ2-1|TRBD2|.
TGCAGCGTTGAGCTAGCGGGGTACAATGAGCAGTTCTTC
CSVELAGYNEQFF
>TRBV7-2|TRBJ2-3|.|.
TGTGCCAGCAGCTTATCATCCGCCGCAGATACGCAGTATTTT
CASSLSSAADTQYF
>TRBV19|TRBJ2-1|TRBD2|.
TGTGCCAGTCGGGAGGTCTCGTTTGGTGAGCAGTTCTTC
CASREVSFGEQFF
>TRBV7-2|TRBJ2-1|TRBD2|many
TGTGCCAGCAGCCCTCGTAGCGGGTTATCCTACAATGAGCAGTTCTTC
CASSPRSGLSYNEQFF
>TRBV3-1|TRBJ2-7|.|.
TGTGCCAGCAGCCAAGTCCCCTGGAGCTACGAGCAGTACTTC
CASSQVPWSYEQYF
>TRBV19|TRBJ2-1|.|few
TGTGCCAGTAATACCGGTGGAGGTTCAAATGAGCAGTTCTTC
CASNTGGGSNEQFF
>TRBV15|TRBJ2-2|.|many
TGTGCCACCAGCAGAGATCGCCACGCGAACACCGGGGAGCTGTTTTTT
CATSRDRHANTGELFF
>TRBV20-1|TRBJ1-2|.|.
TGCAGTGCTAGAGATGAGAGGACCCAGTACTATGGCTACACCTTC
CSARDERTQYYGYTF
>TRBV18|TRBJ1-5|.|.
TGTGCCAGCTCACCAGAACAGAATCAGCCCCAGCATTTT
CASSPEQNQPQHF
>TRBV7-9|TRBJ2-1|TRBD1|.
TGTGCCAGCGAGGGACAGAACCGTCCCTCCCCCTTTTACAATGAGCAGTTCTTC
CASEGQNRPSPFYNEQFF
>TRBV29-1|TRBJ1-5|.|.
TGCAGCGTTCTCCATGATAGGAATCAGCCCCAGCATTTT
CSVLHDRNQPQHF
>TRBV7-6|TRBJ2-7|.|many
TGTGCCAGCAGCTTAGATTACAGGGACCCCTACGAGCAGTACTTC
CASSLDYRDPYEQYF
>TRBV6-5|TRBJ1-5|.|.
TGTGCCAGCAGTTACAGGGGGGGTCAGCCCCAGCATTTT
CASSYRGGQPQHF
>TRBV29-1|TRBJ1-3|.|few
TGCAGCGCCCTCTCTGGAAACACCATATATTTT
CSALSGNTIYF
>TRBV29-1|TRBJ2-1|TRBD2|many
TGCAGCGCCGGGACTAGCGACTACAATGAGCAGTTCTTC
CSAGTSDYNEQFF
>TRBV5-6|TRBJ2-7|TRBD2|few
TGTGCCAGCAGCTCGGGACTAGCGGCCTCCTACGAGCAGTACTTC
CASSSGLAASYEQYF
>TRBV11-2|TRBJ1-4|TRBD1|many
TGTGCCAGCAGCCGATCTTCGACAGGGACCCTAGGGGAAAAACTGTTTTTT
CASSRSSTGTLGEKLFF
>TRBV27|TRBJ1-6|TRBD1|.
TGTGCCAGCAGTCCTCTCCAAGACAGGGGACGGTCACCCCTCCACTTT
CASSPLQDRGRSPLHF
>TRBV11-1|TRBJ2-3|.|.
TGTGCCAGCAGCCTCCGGACAGTCACAGATACGCAGTATTTT
CASSLRTVTDTQYF
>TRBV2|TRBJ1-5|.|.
TGTGCCAGCAGTGTACAGGCCGACGTGCCCAATCAGCCCCAGCATTTT
CASSVQADVPNQPQHF